This T cell receptor beta chain came from a study of T-cell reconstitution after alpha-beta-depleted transplantation in children (dated by TCRdb to about 2016). Concerning the study at large: Using TCR repertoire profiling, the study quantitatively followed how T-cell immune reconstitution unfolded in children after TCRalphabeta/CD19-depleted allogeneic hematopoietic cell transplantation.

Receptor libraries were prepared by PCR. TCRdb lists the instrument as Illumina HiSeq 2500. TCR libraries were prepared with molecular barcoding, using unique molecular identifiers to normalize TCRbeta repertoire quantification. TCRdb redid the processing of the public reads, applying fastp at Q25 and MiXCR, and retained in-frame beta chains. Each entry is one CDR3 protein sequence, shown with its most common DNA and genes. This sample has a few hundred thousand distinct CDR3 sequences in its table, and roughly 18% of those were observed once. The ten largest clones take up less than 4% of the sample. CDR1 and CDR2, per the germline V gene, are MNHEY and SVGAGI. The cysteine opens and the phenylalanine closes a CDR3 of 16 amino acids. Only the CDR3 portion is preserved as DNA: 48 bases, with reading frame beginning at the first base. For this chain, trimming is 0 bases at the V end and 6 bases at the J end, and the number of junction bases without a gene match is 7.

Only a few counts were recorded for this clonotype. This clone's antigen is unknown. Base qualities are not recorded, but no much larger clone differs from it by a single base. This specimen consisted of PBMCs from the stem cell graft donor, obtained from the stem cell graft. The V and J segments used are TRBV6-5 and TRBJ2-1, with 8 bases matching TRBD2. The sequence was obtained from a human donor who donated a stem cell graft to a child with acute lymphoblastic leukemia. The nucleotides are TGTGCCAGCAGTTACTCTGGATCGGGAGGGCCCAATGAGCAGTTCTTC. It is translated as CASSYSGSGGPNEQFF.